This TCR beta chain was identified in a study of cytomegalovirus exposure and HLA in healthy donors. Study findings and constraints: The likely explanation for a cluster of highly shared sequence variants was sequencing artifact.

Points on this clone: What it recognizes is unknown. The junction differs from germline at one of its ends, possibly a read error. The sample carries other DNA sequences with the same CDR3.

Primers: 60 Vbeta forward and 13 Jbeta reverse. TCRdb's table, derived via immunoSEQ multiplex PCR, lists solely in-frame clones and lacks some. The table lists 200,000 to 300,000 clones, over 80% of them singletons, with 5% to 6% in the top ten. Germline CDR1 is SGHTA and CDR2 is FQGNSA. This CDR3 is 19 amino acids long. The V call is TRBV7-2, the J call TRBJ1-6, with 7 positions matching TRBD1. This TCR was recovered from a woman in her 40s in good health and CMV-seropositive. The sequencing input was PBMCs. Written as DNA, the CDR3 is TGTGCCAGCAGCTTAGAAGACAGGGCCTCCTCGTTCTATAATTCCCCCCTCCACTTT. Translated, it gives CASSLEDRASSFYNSPLHF.